This TCR beta chain was sequenced during a study of blood T cell repertoires in COVID-19. V was cut by 5 bases and J by 6 bases, with 16 bases left in between. CDR1 SGHTA and CDR2 FQGTGA come from the germline V gene. This CDR3 has 14 amino acids. Under the authors' procedure: Researchers report that nucleated cell counts were estimated from reference gene primer amplification. Method: immunoSEQ multiplex PCR; TCRdb's copy keeps in-frame clones and lacks some. V and J calls and clone size follow that table, whereas D and trimming were derived from the DNA. This sample has more than 250,000 clones, with roughly 88% found just once.

This clonotype was sampled from a man under 40 who had recovered from COVID-19. Material: PBMCs or T cells enriched from blood (not recorded which). The chain links TRBV7-3 to TRBJ1-1, with D uncertain. The CDR3 DNA sequence: TGTGCCAGCAGCCCCGGCCCGGAGGAACCTGAAGCTTTCTTT. It codes for CASSPGPEEPEAFF. Full variable domain (remainder filled in from reference TRBV7-3 and TRBJ1-1): GAGVSQTPSNKVTEKGKYVELRCDPISGHTALYWYRQSLGQGPEFLIYFQGTGAADDSGLPNDRFFAVRPEGSVSTLKIQRTERGDSAVYLCASSPGPEEPEAFFGQGTRLTVV.